A single sample gave rise to the 25 T cell receptor beta chains below, sequenced in a study of CD8 T cells in Susac syndrome. With random hexamers, roughly 0.45 to 1 ug RNA was reverse transcribed. MiXCR, run by TCRdb on the immunoSEQ multiplex PCR reads, gives a single entry per CDR3 protein. The sample gives about 200,000 distinct CDR3 sequences, 93% of which show up once; 0.1% is in the top ten. Sequenced: CD4+ T cells from PBMCs. The receptors stem from a human donor in good health.

The V call is TRBV6-2 or TRBV6-3, the J call TRBJ2-2; D ambiguous. CDR1 and CDR2 (germline): MNHEY, SVGEGT. The CDR3 runs to 14 residues. The germline V and J ends were trimmed by 5 bases and 2 bases, with 9 bases remaining between them. The CDR3 is CASSRLSNTGELFF. CDR3 sequence (DNA): TGTGCCAGCAGTCGGCTATCCAACACCGGGGAGCTGTTTTTT.

The V and J genes are TRBV7-9 and TRBJ2-6; D is tentatively TRBD1 or TRBD2 (5 bases each). Trimming stripped 5 bases from V and 2 bases from J, with 13 bases between. From germline, CDR1 is SEHNR and CDR2 FQNEAQ (reference sequence). This CDR3 spans 16 amino acids. Here the CDR3 reads CASSRQVGAGANVLTF. The CDR3 bases are TGTGCCAGCAGCCGCCAAGTGGGGGCTGGGGCCAACGTCCTGACTTTC.

The chain uses TRBV20-1 and TRBJ2-5; 11 bases agree with TRBD2. The length of the CDR3 is 13 residues. V shed 6 bases, J shed 2 bases, and the junction held 2 bases outside the gene matches. The germline gives CDR1 DFQATT, CDR2 SNEGSKA (reference sequence). The CDR3 loop reads CSAVAGGQETQYF. Here the CDR3 DNA reads TGCAGTGCCGTAGCGGGGGGGCAAGAGACCCAGTACTTC.

The chain carries TRBV15 and TRBJ1-5, with 9 bases identical to TRBD1. This CDR3 contains 16 residues. Germline V gives CDR1 LNHNV, CDR2 YYDKDF (reference sequence). V trimming: 0 bases; J trimming: 9 bases; junction bases outside the gene matches: 9. The CDR3 DNA reads as TGTGCCACCAGCAGAGATAAACGGACAGGGGATTGGCCCCAGCATTTT. Encoded protein: CATSRDKRTGDWPQHF.

This clonotype occurred a few times. In nucleotides, the CDR3 is TGTGCCAGTAGTCCGGACAGTCAAGAGACCCAGTACTTC. Amino acid sequence: CASSPDSQETQYF. The chain employs TRBV19 and TRBJ2-5; TRBD1 is a possible D gene (6 bases). CDR1 is LNHDA, CDR2 SQIVND, per germline (reference sequence). The V end lost 5 bases, the J end lost 2 bases, and 9 bases lay between the germline ends. The CDR3 length is 13 residues.

The chain combines TRBV11-2 with TRBJ2-5, with D perhaps assigned TRBD1 or TRBD2 (6 bases each). This CDR3 region has 15 residues. Looked up from germline, CDR1 is SGHAT and CDR2 is FQNNGV. V was pared by 3 bases and J by 4 bases, with 15 bases between. In DNA, the CDR3 is TGTGCCAGCAGCTTGGGAGGATCGGGGGCAGAGACCCAGTACTTC. Encoded protein: CASSLGGSGAETQYF.

The chain is built from TRBV5-1 and TRBJ2-7; the D call may be TRBD1 or TRBD2 (5 bases each). V was pared by 7 bases and J by 5 bases, with 13 bases between. Per the germline V gene, CDR1 is SGHRS and CDR2 is YFSETQ. The CDR3 has 12 residues. CDR3 amino acids: CASPAGTNEQYV. The CDR3, as DNA: TGCGCCAGCCCTGCCGGGACCAACGAGCAGTACGTC.

This chain connects TRBV25-1 to TRBJ2-4, with D tentatively TRBD1 (6 bases). V dropped 4 bases and J dropped 3 bases, with 13 bases sitting between them. The CDR3 runs to 15 residues. Germline V CDR1 and CDR2: MGHDK, SYGVNS. The DNA of the CDR3 is TGTGCCAGCAGTGGAGGGGGTTTCGGCAAAAACATTCAGTACTTC. The encoded protein is CASSGGGFGKNIQYF.

In this sample, this clonotype turned up once. The chain employs TRBV7-9 and TRBJ2-7; TRBD2 is a possible D gene (6 bases). This CDR3 is built from 11 residues. V lost 5 bases, J lost 5 bases, and 7 bases lay in between. Germline V gene data show CDR1 as SEHNR and CDR2 as FQNEAQ (reference sequence). The CDR3 loop reads CASSRGNEQYF. The CDR3 bases are TGTGCCAGCAGCCGGGGGAACGAGCAGTACTTC.

V and J are TRBV5-1 and TRBJ2-7; D may be TRBD2 (7 bases). V dropped 6 bases and J dropped 5 bases, with 18 bases sitting between them. The CDR3 length is 14 residues. CDR1 and CDR2 from the germline V gene are SGHRS and YFSETQ. The CDR3 spells CASNLVGGRDEQYF. CDR3 coding DNA: TGCGCCAGCAACCTCGTGGGGGGGCGAGACGAGCAGTACTTC. Using reference TRBV5-1 and TRBJ2-7 for the parts outside the CDR3, the full variable domain is KAGVTQTPRYLIKTRGQQVTLSCSPISGHRSVSWYQQTPGQGLQFLFEYFSETQRNKGNFPGRFSGRQFSNSRSEMNVSTLELGDSALYLCASNLVGGRDEQYFGPGTRLTVT.

V is TRBV6-6 and J is TRBJ2-7; either TRBD1 or TRBD2 may fit D (5 bases each). V was cut by 0 bases and J by 4 bases, with 16 bases left in between. Per germline, CDR1 MNHNY and CDR2 SVGAGI (reference sequence). The CDR3 runs 16 residues. CDR3 protein: CASSYSPGTPIYEQYV. The CDR3, as DNA: TGTGCCAGCAGTTACTCCCCCGGGACGCCAATTTACGAGCAGTACGTC.

This rearrangement joins TRBV2 to TRBJ1-2; D gene unclear. Germline-derived CDR1 and CDR2 are SNHLY and FYNNEI. The germline V and J ends were trimmed by 7 bases and 8 bases, with 20 bases remaining between them. This CDR3 region has 14 residues. CDR3 nucleotides: TGTGCCAGCAAGGAGGGCGAGGTGATGTGGGGCTACACCTTC. As protein: CASKEGEVMWGYTF.

This chain uses TRBV3-1 with TRBJ1-3, with 7 bases lining up with TRBD1. Germline CDR1 and CDR2: LGHDT and YNNKEL (reference sequence). CDR3 size: 15 residues. With V trimmed by 6 bases and J by 4 bases, 9 bases remained unmatched. The DNA of the CDR3 is TGTGCCAGCAGACCCTCGACAGGGTCAGGAAACACCATATATTTT. Its translation is CASRPSTGSGNTIYF.

This chain connects TRBV27 to TRBJ2-3; either TRBD1 or TRBD2 may supply D (5 bases each). CDR1 MNHEY and CDR2 SMNVEV come from the germline V gene (reference sequence). The CDR3 spans 17 residues. Trimming removed 8 bases from V and 4 bases from J, with 25 bases in between. The CDR3 nucleotides read TGTGCCAGCGGAGGATGGACGGGACGTACTATGGCAGATACGCAGTATTTT. Translated: CASGGWTGRTMADTQYF.

The chain combines TRBV2 with TRBJ2-7; 10 nucleotides align to TRBD1. V was clipped by 3 bases and J by 0 bases; unmatched bases: 8. The CDR3 is 17 amino acids. Germline-derived CDR1 and CDR2 are SNHLY and FYNNEI. Here the CDR3 reads CASSDSKGQGSSYEQYF. DNA for the CDR3: TGTGCCAGCAGTGACTCTAAGGGACAGGGGAGCTCCTACGAGCAGTACTTC.

This sequence joins TRBV5-1 and TRBJ1-1; possible D gene TRBD1, 5 bases. The CDR3 contains 18 residues. Trimming removed 2 bases from V and 0 bases from J, with 20 bases in between. In germline, CDR1 is SGHRS, CDR2 YFSETQ. The CDR3 DNA follows: TGCGCCAGCAGCTTTGGATCCGCGGGGGGTCAATTGAACACTGAAGCTTTCTTT. This sequence encodes CASSFGSAGGQLNTEAFF.

The chain has TRBV18 and TRBJ1-2; unclear D gene. Germline assignment: CDR1 KGHSH and CDR2 LQKENI. V dropped 3 bases and J dropped 5 bases, with 10 bases sitting between them. The CDR3 is 13 amino acids. CDR3: CASSPVGEYGYTF. The DNA for the CDR3 is TGTGCCAGCTCACCCGTCGGGGAATATGGCTACACCTTC.

This rearrangement joins TRBV29-1 to TRBJ2-5, with D tentatively TRBD2 (5 bases). The V and J ends lost 3 bases and 5 bases respectively, with 16 bases between them. Germline V gene sequence: CDR1 SQVTM, CDR2 ANQGSEA. The CDR3 loop spans 14 amino acids. DNA for the CDR3: TGCAGCGTTGAGCCGGGGTTTACAAAGGAGACCCAGTACTTC. Its translation is CSVEPGFTKETQYF. The whole variable domain, filled in from reference TRBV29-1 and TRBJ2-5, reads SAVISQKPSRDICQRGTSLTIQCQVDSQVTMMFWYRQQPGQSLTLIATANQGSEATYESGFVIDKFPISRPNLTFSTLTVSNMSPEDSSIYLCSVEPGFTKETQYFGPGTRLLVL.

The chain employs TRBV6-2 or TRBV6-3 and TRBJ2-7, with D hard to call. This CDR3 is built from 13 residues. Germline V lookup: CDR1 MNHEY, CDR2 SVGEGT. Trimming removed 6 bases from V and 4 bases from J, with 13 bases in between. The CDR3 nucleotides are TGTGCCAGCAGCCGATACAATTATTACGAGCAGTACTTC. It codes for CASSRYNYYEQYF.

V and J are TRBV28 and TRBJ1-1; unclear D gene. The CDR3 extends over 14 amino acids. Trimming left V 4 bases short and J 5 bases short, with 14 bases between. Germline loops: CDR1 MDHEN, CDR2 SYDVKM. Written as DNA, the CDR3 is TGTGCCAGCAGTTCTACCTCCATGCGGACTGAAGCTTTCTTT. Protein product: CASSSTSMRTEAFF.

This rearrangement joins TRBV15 to TRBJ1-5; possibly TRBD1 for D (5 bases). The CDR3 totals 13 residues. Trimming cost V 0 bases and J 8 bases, with 8 bases left between them. In germline, CDR1 is LNHNV, CDR2 YYDKDF (reference sequence). The CDR3 DNA is TGTGCCACCAGCAGAGATCGGGGGAAGCCCCAGCATTTT. The encoded protein is CATSRDRGKPQHF.

The rearrangement joins TRBV11-2 to TRBJ1-5; D is undetermined. The germline CDR1 and CDR2 sequences are SGHAT and FQNNGV. The CDR3 has 13 residues. The ends were cut back, 1 base at V and 4 bases at J, with 5 bases in the middle. The CDR3 is CASSLGINQPQHF. The CDR3, as DNA: TGTGCCAGCAGCTTAGGCATAAATCAGCCCCAGCATTTT.

The gene calls are TRBV7-8 and TRBJ1-2; no reliable D call. The CDR3 length is 13 residues. CDR1 and CDR2 from the germline V gene are SGHVS and FQNEAQ. V gave up 1 base and J gave up 4 bases, with 7 bases separating them. Here the CDR3 DNA reads TGTGCCAGCAGCTTAGGATCTAGCTATGGCTACACCTTC. Translation: CASSLGSSYGYTF.

J is TRBJ2-5 and V is TRBV9, with D uncertain. The CDR3 runs to 13 residues. CDR1 and CDR2 (germline): SGDLS, YYNGEE. V was pared by 4 bases and J by 5 bases, with 12 bases between. The CDR3, as DNA: TGTGCCAGCAGCCCCGGGTATTTTGAGACCCAGTACTTC. It codes for CASSPGYFETQYF.

V usage is TRBV25-1 and J usage is TRBJ2-1; D uncertain. V lost 4 bases, J lost 10 bases, and 11 bases lay in between. The germline V gene has CDR1 MGHDK and CDR2 SYGVNS. The CDR3 has 12 amino acids. In DNA, the CDR3 is TGTGCCAGCAGTGCTCCGGGCCAAGAGCAGTTCTTC. Amino acids: CASSAPGQEQFF.